Below are 31 T cell receptor beta chains sequenced from a single sample in a study of lymphopenia after photon versus proton radiotherapy. The repertoire was sequenced with immunoSEQ multiplex PCR; TCRdb's copy has only in-frame clones and lacks some. The data hold approximately 53,000 clones, with about 92% observed a single time. This specimen consisted of peripheral blood, obtained from a patient treated with photon-based radiotherapy. These TCRs come from a woman between 35 and 50 years old with cholangiocarcinoma.

The J gene is TRBJ1-1, the V gene TRBV6-5, with a tentative D call TRBD1 (5 bases). The CDR3 spans 14 residues. The V and J ends lost 5 bases and 1 base respectively, with 11 bases between them. The V gene's germline CDR1 is MNHEY and CDR2 SVGAGI. The CDR3 nucleotides read TGTGCCAGCAGTCAGGGTTGGAGGAACACTGAAGCTTTCTTT. Its protein product is CASSQGWRNTEAFF.

The chain employs TRBV29-1 and TRBJ2-5, with 9 nucleotides matching TRBD1. Per the germline V gene, CDR1 is SQVTM and CDR2 is ANQGSEA. The CDR3 sequence is 14 residues long. J gave up 2 bases and V 7 bases, and 8 bases lay outside the gene matches. The CDR3 reads CSGRGQGGQETQYF. The CDR3 region has the DNA TGCAGCGGGAGGGGACAGGGAGGTCAAGAGACCCAGTACTTC.

The chain has TRBV19 and TRBJ2-5; 11 nucleotides match TRBD2. This CDR3 region has 16 residues. CDR1 and CDR2 (germline): LNHDA, SQIVND (reference sequence). V trimming: 3 bases; J trimming: 4 bases; junction bases outside the gene matches: 7. CDR3 sequence (DNA): TGTGCCAGTAGTATTACCGGGACTAGCGGTGGAGAGACCCAGTACTTC. Protein product: CASSITGTSGGETQYF.

The chain carries TRBV6-5 and TRBJ2-1; 7 bases agree with TRBD1. Germline V gene sequence: CDR1 MNHEY, CDR2 SVGAGI. This CDR3 region has 15 residues. The V segment lost 6 bases and the J segment 4 bases; nucleotides outside the gene matches: 9. CDR3 in amino acids: CASSSAGGTYNEQFF. The CDR3 DNA follows: TGTGCCAGCAGCTCGGCAGGGGGTACGTACAATGAGCAGTTCTTC.

The chain couples TRBV30 to TRBJ1-5, with D perhaps TRBD1 (5 bases). V was trimmed by 0 bases and J by 5 bases, leaving 11 bases between them. The CDR3 is 14 residues long. Germline lookup yields CDR1 GTSNPN and CDR2 SVGIG (reference sequence). CDR3: CAWSVLPGDQPQHF. The CDR3 DNA sequence: TGTGCCTGGAGTGTACTTCCGGGGGATCAGCCCCAGCATTTT.

V gene TRBV15 combines with J gene TRBJ2-2; 11 positions agree with TRBD2. Germline CDR1 LNHNV, CDR2 YYDKDF (reference sequence). Losses at the gene ends were 0 bases for V and 7 bases for J; bases not matched to a gene: 13. The CDR3 sequence is 19 residues long. CDR3 coding DNA: TGTGCCACCAGCAGAGAAGTGGTGACTAGCGGGGCCTGGGGCGGGGAGCTGTTTTTT. Translating gives CATSREVVTSGAWGGELFF. The complete variable domain, with remaining parts taken from reference TRBV15 and TRBJ2-2, reads DAMVIQNPRYQVTQFGKPVTLSCSQTLNHNVMYWYQQKSSQAPKLLFHYYDKDFNNEADTPDNFQSRRPNTSFCFLDIRSPGLGDTAMYLCATSREVVTSGAWGGELFFGEGSRLTVL.

The chain links TRBV6-5 to TRBJ1-4; D ambiguous. Between the trimmed V and J ends, which lost 4 bases and 3 bases, there was a span of 12 bases. CDR1 and CDR2 from the germline V gene are MNHEY and SVGAGI. The CDR3 totals 15 residues. CDR3 bases: TGTGCCAGCAGTTTGACCCTTGGATCTAATGAAAAACTGTTTTTT. Translated: CASSLTLGSNEKLFF.

This clone was seen only a few times. V gene TRBV6-5 combines with J gene TRBJ1-5; 7 nucleotides agree with TRBD1. Trimming took 6 bases from V and 0 from J; bases not matched to a gene: 2. The CDR3 extends over 14 amino acids. Germline V gene lookup returns CDR1 MNHEY and CDR2 SVGAGI. CDR3 protein: CASRRDSSNQPQHF. Here the CDR3 DNA reads TGTGCCAGCAGGCGGGACAGTAGCAATCAGCCCCAGCATTTT.

There are a few counts of this clone. The chain has TRBV11-2 and TRBJ1-2; D gene unclear. CDR3 length: 18 residues. CDR1 is SGHAT and CDR2 is FQNNGV in the germline V gene. Deletions cut 4 bases from V and 4 bases from J, with 25 bases between. This CDR3 reads CASSSPGTDGGVGYGYTF. The CDR3 nucleotides read TGTGCCAGCAGCTCCCCCGGAACTGATGGCGGAGTGGGCTATGGCTACACCTTC.

This clone has only one observation. The genes are TRBV19 and TRBJ2-2, with D tentatively TRBD2 (6 bases). Germline loops: CDR1 LNHDA, CDR2 SQIVND (reference sequence). V dropped 0 bases and J dropped 0 bases, with 8 bases sitting between them. The CDR3 runs 16 residues. The CDR3 spells CASSIEPGANTGELFF. As DNA, the CDR3 is TGTGCCAGTAGTATAGAACCGGGAGCGAACACCGGGGAGCTGTTTTTT.

This clone was found once. V gene TRBV19 combines with J gene TRBJ1-3; D unresolved. The ends were cut back, 3 bases at V and 0 bases at J, with 9 bases in the middle. Germline-derived CDR1 and CDR2 are LNHDA and SQIVND (reference sequence). The CDR3 sequence is 15 residues long. CDR3 nucleotides: TGTGCCAGTAGTATTGCCGGCTTCTCTGGAAACACCATATATTTT. Residues: CASSIAGFSGNTIYF.

The CDR3 sequence: CASSLGPTGNEQFF. The CDR3 DNA follows: TGCGCCAGCAGCTTGGGTCCCACGGGGAATGAGCAGTTCTTC. The chain joins TRBV5-1 to TRBJ2-1, with a weak D call TRBD2 (5 bases). Per the germline V gene, CDR1 is SGHRS and CDR2 is YFSETQ. V gave up 0 bases and J gave up 7 bases, with 11 bases separating them. This CDR3 has 14 amino acids.

V and J are TRBV28 and TRBJ2-3; 7 positions agree with TRBD2. The germline V gene encodes CDR1 MDHEN and CDR2 SYDVKM. The CDR3 length is 14 residues. V shed 4 bases, J shed 2 bases, and the junction held 3 bases outside the gene matches. Written as DNA, the CDR3 is TGTGCCAGCAGTTCCGCGGGAGTCACAGATACGCAGTATTTT. This sequence encodes CASSSAGVTDTQYF.

The chain links TRBV5-5 to TRBJ2-3; 8 bases match TRBD2. The germline V gene encodes CDR1 SGHKS and CDR2 YYEKEE (reference sequence). There are 14 residues in the CDR3. Trimming at V came to 0 bases and at J to 6 bases, leaving 3 bases not matched to a gene. The CDR3 coding sequence is TGTGCCAGCAGCTTGGGGGCTAGCGGGGATACGCAGTATTTT. This sequence encodes CASSLGASGDTQYF.

The CDR3 nucleotides are TGCGCCAGCAGCCAGGGGGGGAGGAACGAGCAGTACTTC. The encoded protein is CASSQGGRNEQYF. This chain connects TRBV4-1 to TRBJ2-7, with 7 positions matching TRBD2. Trimming cost V 3 bases and J 5 bases; bases outside gene matches: 4. The CDR3 runs to 13 residues. Germline V CDR1 and CDR2: MGHRA, YSYEKL.

V gene TRBV27 combines with J gene TRBJ2-6; D not resolved. The CDR3 length is 16 residues. CDR1 and CDR2 from the germline V gene are MNHEY and SMNVEV (reference sequence). Trimming took off 5 bases at V and 1 base at J, with 12 bases between the two ends. The CDR3 reads CASSTSPSSGANVLTF. The DNA for the CDR3 is TGTGCCAGCAGTACGTCACCTAGTTCTGGGGCCAACGTCCTGACTTTC.

This clone appeared once. At one of its ends the junction is not consistent with the germline gene, which may arise from a read error. The genes are TRBV7-8 and TRBJ1-1; TRBD1 is a possible D gene (5 bases). This CDR3 comprises 16 residues. Germline loops: CDR1 SGHVS, CDR2 FQNEAQ. CDR3 protein: CASSLAPEGMNAEAFF. The CDR3 region has the DNA TGTGCCAGCAGCTTAGCCCCTGAGGGGATGAACGCTGAAGCTTTCTTT. Based on the CDR3 plus reference TRBV7-8 and TRBJ1-1, the full variable domain is GAGVSQSPRYKVAKRGQDVALRCDPISGHVSLFWYQQALGQGPEFLTYFQNEAQLDKSGLPSDRFFAERPEGSVSTLKIQRTQQEDSAVYLCASSLAPEGMNAEAFFGQGTRLTVV.

This rearrangement joins TRBV6-1 to TRBJ1-1; D gene uncertain. V was trimmed by 6 bases and J by 2 bases, leaving 4 bases between them. Germline assignment: CDR1 MNHNS and CDR2 SASEGT. The CDR3 consists of 11 residues. As DNA, the CDR3 is TGTGCCAGCAGGATAAACACTGAAGCTTTCTTT. Protein sequence: CASRINTEAFF.

The chain is built from TRBV6-5 and TRBJ2-3, with D perhaps TRBD1 or TRBD2 (5 bases each). The V gene lost 0 bases and the J gene lost 6 bases, with 16 bases spanning the gap. CDR3 length: 16 residues. Germline V gene lookup returns CDR1 MNHEY and CDR2 SVGAGI. The CDR3 is CASSYSRDRGWDTQYF. As DNA, the CDR3 is TGTGCCAGCAGTTACTCCCGGGACCGAGGATGGGATACGCAGTATTTT.

The chain employs TRBV5-1 and TRBJ1-6; D may be TRBD1 (5 bases). This CDR3 is built from 15 residues. Trimming took 4 bases from V and 7 from J, leaving 15 bases between them. Germline V gene sequence: CDR1 SGHRS, CDR2 YFSETQ. The CDR3 DNA is TGCGCCAGCAGCCCAAAGCAGGGTTGGAATTCACCCCTCCACTTT. Amino acids: CASSPKQGWNSPLHF.

The count of this clone is one. The chain couples TRBV5-6 to TRBJ1-3, with D maybe TRBD1 (6 bases). V was shortened by 2 bases and J by 1 base, with 13 bases between the two germline ends. This CDR3 is built from 16 residues. Germline V gene sequence: CDR1 SGHDT, CDR2 YYEEEE. The CDR3 sequence: CASSFPVTGSGNTIYF. CDR3 nucleotide sequence: TGTGCCAGCAGCTTTCCGGTGACAGGTTCTGGAAACACCATATATTTT.

J is TRBJ2-1 and V is TRBV19; D is ambiguous. V lost 5 bases and J 7 bases, leaving 12 bases between the germline ends. This CDR3 is 13 amino acids long. The germline CDR1 and CDR2 sequences are LNHDA and SQIVND (reference sequence). CDR3 bases: TGTGCCAGTAGTGGTCCTAGAGTAAATGAGCAGTTCTTC. Translated, it gives CASSGPRVNEQFF.

The genes are TRBV4-3 and TRBJ2-2; TRBD2 is a possible D gene (6 bases). Trimming pared 4 bases from V and 10 bases from J, leaving 13 bases between. Germline V gene lookup returns CDR1 LGHNA and CDR2 YSLEER. The CDR3 totals 13 residues. CDR3: CASSRDSRAELFF. The CDR3 DNA reads TGCGCCAGCAGCCGGGACTCAAGAGCGGAGCTGTTTTTT.

The chain is built from TRBV27 and TRBJ1-1; 7 bases align to TRBD1. The CDR3 has 13 amino acids. V was pared by 5 bases and J by 11 bases, with 11 bases of the junction left unmatched. Germline V gives CDR1 MNHEY, CDR2 SMNVEV (reference sequence). The chain's CDR3 is CASSRPGTADAFF. The DNA of the CDR3 is TGTGCCAGCAGTCGTCCCGGGACAGCCGATGCTTTCTTT.

The chain joins TRBV6-1 to TRBJ1-5; D call uncertain. Deletions cut 3 bases from V and 5 bases from J, with 11 bases between. The CDR3 extends over 14 amino acids. Looked up from germline, CDR1 is MNHNS and CDR2 is SASEGT. The CDR3 region is CASSDRPPDQPQHF. The CDR3 nucleotides read TGTGCCAGCAGTGACAGACCCCCAGATCAGCCCCAGCATTTT.

The chain carries TRBV19 and TRBJ1-2; D is perhaps TRBD1 (5 bases). The CDR3 is 14 amino acids. V was pared by 3 bases and J by 2 bases, with 10 bases between. The germline gives CDR1 LNHDA, CDR2 SQIVND (reference sequence). The DNA for the CDR3 is TGTGCCAGTAGTATTATAGGGACCAACTATGGCTACACCTTC. This translates into CASSIIGTNYGYTF.

The CDR3 bases are TGTGCCAGCTCACCCCGGGAGAGCCGCAATGAGCAGTTCTTC. Residues: CASSPRESRNEQFF. This chain uses TRBV18 with TRBJ2-1, with a tentative D call TRBD2 (6 bases). Germline values: CDR1 KGHSH, CDR2 LQKENI. CDR3 length: 14 amino acids. V lost 3 bases and J 6 bases, leaving 12 bases between the germline ends.

The J gene is TRBJ2-2, the V gene TRBV5-4; 7 nucleotides align to TRBD1. J was trimmed by 4 bases and V by 4 bases; bases with no gene match: 10. Germline V gene data show CDR1 as SGHNT and CDR2 as YYREEE (reference sequence). The length of the CDR3 is 16 residues. The CDR3 DNA is TGTGCCAGCAGCAGTCGACAGGGAAGGGGCACCGGGGAGCTGTTTTTT. This gives the protein CASSSRQGRGTGELFF.

This chain uses TRBV27 with TRBJ1-2, with D possibly being TRBD1 (6 bases). The germline V and J ends were trimmed by 5 bases and 2 bases, with 9 bases remaining between them. The CDR3 is 13 amino acids. The germline CDR1 and CDR2 sequences are MNHEY and SMNVEV (reference sequence). For the CDR3, the DNA is TGTGCCAGCAGTCTGCAGGGGAACTATGGCTACACCTTC. It is translated as CASSLQGNYGYTF.

The genes are TRBV5-4 and TRBJ2-6; D might be TRBD2 (6 bases). The CDR3 spans 15 residues. Trimming left V 3 bases short and J 3 bases short, with 10 bases between. CDR1 is SGHNT, CDR2 YYREEE, per germline (reference sequence). As DNA, the CDR3 is TGTGCCAGCAGCTCCGGGGGTTATGGGGCCAACGTCCTGACTTTC. Its protein is CASSSGGYGANVLTF.

The chain joins TRBV25-1 to TRBJ1-2, with D uncertain. V dropped 1 base and J dropped 4 bases, with 7 bases sitting between them. This CDR3 comprises 13 residues. CDR1 is MGHDK, CDR2 SYGVNS, per germline. In DNA, the CDR3 is TGTGCCAGCAGTGAATGGGCCGCCTATGGCTACACCTTC. It encodes CASSEWAAYGYTF.